The TCR beta chain under discussion was sequenced for a study of shared clonotypes between healthy human individuals. Study-level background: CD4 naive and CD4 memory each took three plates per donor, while CD8 naive took two and CD8 memory one.

Produced via immunoSEQ multiplex PCR; TCRdb's table is partial and in-frame only. This sample has around 1,900,000 clones; about 93% occur once, and the top ten carry roughly 1.7%. CD45RO-negative CD8 cells positively selected for CCR7 made up the naive population, which excluded terminally differentiated effector memory CD45RA+ cells. Notes on this clone: Its antigen is still unknown.

The CDR3 runs to 12 residues. Germline V gives CDR1 SGHRS, CDR2 YFSETQ. Trimming left V 0 bases short and J 11 bases short, with 10 bases between. Whole-study findings and limits: Non-shared clonotypes had lower generation probabilities than those shared by all four donors. In having few donors, the study represented limited genetic and exposure-history diversity. A few donors had around 5.5% of their naive CD4 clonotypes in common.

Input material: naive CD8+ T cells from PBMCs. The source of this sequence is a man between 18 and 29 years old in good health. Some clones in this sample may be carry-over from other donors' samples. The genes are TRBV5-1 and TRBJ2-3; D gene unclear. CDR3 bases: TGCGCCAGCAGCTTGGGGTCAGTGGGGCAGTATTTT. This translates into CASSLGSVGQYF.